The 8 T cell receptor beta chains reported below all come from one sample, sequenced in a study of vaccination and CD4 T cells after COVID-19. What these receptors recognize is not known. The treatment here: roughly nine-day PBMC culture with coronavirus spike peptide pools or control peptides (ViraFEST assay). Sequencing of the DNA from cultured CD4+ T cells was carried out with the Oncomine TCR Beta short-read assay. TCRdb redid the calling of the PCR reads with MiXCR, one entry per CDR3 protein. Of over 6,000 distinct CDR3 sequences listed, approximately 77% are singletons. Material for sequencing was CD4+ T cells from blood, cultured in vitro. The receptors shown here come from a human donor who had recovered from COVID-19.

This clonotype has just a few counts. A read error may account for a junction end that differs from germline. V gene TRBV15 combines with J gene TRBJ1-2; no firm D call. The CDR3 runs to 12 residues. From germline, CDR1 is LNHNV and CDR2 YYDKDF (reference sequence). CDR3 region: CATRSLRYGYTF. The CDR3 region has the DNA TGTGCCACCCGCAGCCTAAGATATGGCTACACCTTC. The entire variable domain, with the rest obtained from reference TRBV15 and TRBJ1-2, is as follows: DAMVIQNPRYQVTQFGKPVTLSCSQTLNHNVMYWYQQKSSQAPKLLFHYYDKDFNNEADTPDNFQSRRPNTSFCFLDIRSPGLGDTAMYLCATRSLRYGYTFGSGTRLTVV.

The V and J genes are TRBV3-1 and TRBJ1-6; D gene unclear. The CDR3 runs to 15 residues. CDR1 is LGHDT and CDR2 is YNNKEL in the germline V gene (reference sequence). V was pared by 1 base and J by 8 bases, with 12 bases between. CDR3 sequence reads: CASSQGWALDSPLHF. CDR3 bases: TGTGCCAGCAGCCAAGGGTGGGCCCTGGATTCACCCCTCCACTTT.

The rearrangement joins TRBV11-2 to TRBJ2-2; the D gene is possibly TRBD2 (5 bases). The V and J ends lost 6 bases and 0 bases respectively, with 11 bases between them. The V gene's germline CDR1 is SGHAT and CDR2 FQNNGV. CDR3 size: 15 residues. CDR3 sequence: CASSLRVANTGELFF. CDR3 bases: TGTGCCAGCAGTCTGAGGGTCGCGAACACCGGGGAGCTGTTTTTT. Full variable domain (missing parts from reference TRBV11-2 and TRBJ2-2): EAGVAQSPRYKIIEKRQSVAFWCNPISGHATLYWYQQILGQGPKLLIQFQNNGVVDDSQLPKDRFSAERLKGVDSTLKIQPAKLEDSAVYLCASSLRVANTGELFFGEGSRLTVL.

The rearrangement links TRBV6-5 to TRBJ2-1; D may match TRBD1 or TRBD2 (5 bases each). Trimming took off 4 bases at V and 2 bases at J, with 18 bases between the two ends. This CDR3 has 17 amino acids. Per germline, CDR1 MNHEY and CDR2 SVGAGI. The CDR3 protein is CASSWGWGPTTYNEQFF. The CDR3 bases are TGTGCCAGCAGTTGGGGCTGGGGACCCACCACCTACAATGAGCAGTTCTTC.

This chain links TRBV15 with TRBJ2-3, with a tentative D call TRBD2 (7 bases). The V gene lost 5 bases and the J gene lost 4 bases, with 22 bases spanning the gap. In germline, CDR1 is LNHNV, CDR2 YYDKDF (reference sequence). This CDR3 is 17 amino acids long. CDR3 in amino acids: CATSDTGRGGVADTQYF. The CDR3, as DNA: TGTGCCACCAGCGATACAGGGAGGGGTGGTGTGGCAGATACGCAGTATTTT.

The rearrangement joins TRBV4-3 to TRBJ1-6; D is perhaps TRBD1 (5 bases). The CDR3 length is 19 residues. The germline gives CDR1 LGHNA, CDR2 YSLEER. The V gene lost 0 bases and the J gene lost 0 bases, with 15 bases spanning the gap. CDR3 nucleotide sequence: TGCGCCAGCAGCCAAGACGCGGCGCAGGGCAGCTCCTATAATTCACCCCTCCACTTT. Its protein product is CASSQDAAQGSSYNSPLHF.

The V and J genes are TRBV7-2 and TRBJ2-1; D is unclear. V was shortened by 5 bases and J by 0 bases, with 11 bases between the two germline ends. Germline-derived CDR1 and CDR2 are SGHTA and FQGNSA. The CDR3 sequence is 15 residues long. This chain's CDR3 is CASSRIQSSYNEQFF. The CDR3, as DNA: TGTGCCAGCAGCCGGATTCAGAGCTCCTACAATGAGCAGTTCTTC.

This rearrangement joins TRBV7-9 to TRBJ1-1; D is possibly TRBD1 (5 bases). V was trimmed by 1 base and J by 0 bases, leaving 9 bases between them. Germline V CDR1 and CDR2: SEHNR, FQNEAQ (reference sequence). The CDR3 has 15 residues. CDR3 residues: CASSLVSGLNTEAFF. The CDR3 nucleotides read TGTGCCAGCAGCTTAGTGTCGGGGCTGAACACTGAAGCTTTCTTT.